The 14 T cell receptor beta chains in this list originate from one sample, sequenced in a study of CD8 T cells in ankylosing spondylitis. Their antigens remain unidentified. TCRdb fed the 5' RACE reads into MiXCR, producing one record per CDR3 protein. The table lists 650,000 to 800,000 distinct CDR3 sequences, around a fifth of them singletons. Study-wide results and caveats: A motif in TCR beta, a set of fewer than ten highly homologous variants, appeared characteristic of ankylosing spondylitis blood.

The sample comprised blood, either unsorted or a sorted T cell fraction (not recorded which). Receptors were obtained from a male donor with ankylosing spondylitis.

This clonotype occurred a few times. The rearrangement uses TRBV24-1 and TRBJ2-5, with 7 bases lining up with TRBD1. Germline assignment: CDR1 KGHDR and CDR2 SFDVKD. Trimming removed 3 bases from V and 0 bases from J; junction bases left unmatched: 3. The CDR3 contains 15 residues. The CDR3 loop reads CATSDPDRYQETQYF. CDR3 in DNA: TGTGCCACCAGTGATCCGGACAGGTACCAAGAGACCCAGTACTTC.

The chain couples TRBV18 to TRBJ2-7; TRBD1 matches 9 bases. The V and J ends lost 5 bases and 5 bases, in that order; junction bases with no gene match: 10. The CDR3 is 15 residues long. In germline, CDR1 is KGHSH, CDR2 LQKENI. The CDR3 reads CASSSRDREYDEQYF. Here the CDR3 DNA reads TGTGCCAGCTCATCGCGGGACAGGGAATATGACGAGCAGTACTTC.

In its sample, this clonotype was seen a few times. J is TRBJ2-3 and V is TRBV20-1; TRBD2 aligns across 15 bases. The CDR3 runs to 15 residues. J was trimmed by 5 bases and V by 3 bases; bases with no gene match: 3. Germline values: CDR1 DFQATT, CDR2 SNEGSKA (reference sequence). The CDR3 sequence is CSASRTSGGGDTQYF. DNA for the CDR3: TGCAGTGCTAGTAGGACTAGCGGGGGGGGAGATACGCAGTATTTT.

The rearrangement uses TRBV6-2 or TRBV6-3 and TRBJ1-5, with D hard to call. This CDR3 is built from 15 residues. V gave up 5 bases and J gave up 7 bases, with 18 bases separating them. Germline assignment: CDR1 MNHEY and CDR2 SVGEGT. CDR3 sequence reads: CASSALPGAGQPQHF. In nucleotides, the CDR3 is TGTGCCAGCAGTGCCCTCCCGGGCGCGGGCCAGCCCCAGCATTTT.

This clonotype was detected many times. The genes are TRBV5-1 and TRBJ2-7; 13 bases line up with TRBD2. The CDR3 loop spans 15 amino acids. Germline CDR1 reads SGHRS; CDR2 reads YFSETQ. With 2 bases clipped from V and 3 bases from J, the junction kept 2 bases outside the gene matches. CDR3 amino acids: CASSLGLAGDYEQYF. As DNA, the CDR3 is TGCGCCAGCAGCTTAGGACTAGCGGGAGACTACGAGCAGTACTTC.

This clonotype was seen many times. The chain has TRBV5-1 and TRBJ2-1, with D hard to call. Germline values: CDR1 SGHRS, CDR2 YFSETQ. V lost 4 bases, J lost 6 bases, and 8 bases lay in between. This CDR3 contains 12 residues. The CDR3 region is CASSLPTNEQFF. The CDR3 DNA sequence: TGCGCCAGCAGCCTCCCTACCAATGAGCAGTTCTTC.

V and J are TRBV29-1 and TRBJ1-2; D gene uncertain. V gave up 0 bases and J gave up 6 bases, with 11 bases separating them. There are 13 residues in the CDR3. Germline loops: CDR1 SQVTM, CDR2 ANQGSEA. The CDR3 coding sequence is TGCAGCGTTGAAGATGGGGTTGCCGATGGCTACACCTTC. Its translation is CSVEDGVADGYTF.

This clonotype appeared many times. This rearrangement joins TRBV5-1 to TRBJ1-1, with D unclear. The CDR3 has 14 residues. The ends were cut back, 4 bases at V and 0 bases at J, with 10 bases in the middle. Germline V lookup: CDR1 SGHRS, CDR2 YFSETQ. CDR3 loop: CASSTYTLNTEAFF. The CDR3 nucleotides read TGCGCCAGCAGCACCTACACCCTGAACACTGAAGCTTTCTTT.

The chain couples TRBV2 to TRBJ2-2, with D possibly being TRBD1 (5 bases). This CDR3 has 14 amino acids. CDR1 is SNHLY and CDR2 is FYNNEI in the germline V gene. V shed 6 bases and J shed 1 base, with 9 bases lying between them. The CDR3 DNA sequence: TGTGCCAGCAGAATCGGACAGAACACCGGGGAGCTGTTTTTT. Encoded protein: CASRIGQNTGELFF.

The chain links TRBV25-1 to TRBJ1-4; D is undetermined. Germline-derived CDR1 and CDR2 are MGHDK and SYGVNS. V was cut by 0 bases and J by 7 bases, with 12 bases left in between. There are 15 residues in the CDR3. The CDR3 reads CASSEYPHEAEKLFF. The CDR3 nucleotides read TGTGCCAGCAGTGAATATCCCCATGAAGCTGAAAAACTGTTTTTT.

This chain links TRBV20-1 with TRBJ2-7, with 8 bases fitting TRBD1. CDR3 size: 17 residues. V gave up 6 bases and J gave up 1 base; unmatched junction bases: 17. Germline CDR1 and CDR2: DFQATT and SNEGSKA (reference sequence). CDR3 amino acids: CSADHGQGKLSSYEQYF. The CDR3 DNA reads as TGCAGTGCGGATCACGGACAGGGAAAACTATCATCCTACGAGCAGTACTTC.

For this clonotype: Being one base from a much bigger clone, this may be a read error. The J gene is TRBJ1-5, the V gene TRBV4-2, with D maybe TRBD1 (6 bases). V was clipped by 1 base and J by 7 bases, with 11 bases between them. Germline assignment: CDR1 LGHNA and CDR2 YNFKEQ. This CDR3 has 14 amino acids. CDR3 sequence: CASSQGAGDQPQHF. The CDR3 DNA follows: TGTGCCAGCAGCCAAGGGGCAGGGGACCAGCCCCAGCATTTT.

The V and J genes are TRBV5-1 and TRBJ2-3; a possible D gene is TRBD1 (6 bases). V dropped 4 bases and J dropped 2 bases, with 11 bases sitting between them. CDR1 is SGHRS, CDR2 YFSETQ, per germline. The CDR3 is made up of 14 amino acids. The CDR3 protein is CASSKDRFTDTQYF. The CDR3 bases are TGCGCCAGCAGCAAAGACAGGTTCACAGATACGCAGTATTTT.

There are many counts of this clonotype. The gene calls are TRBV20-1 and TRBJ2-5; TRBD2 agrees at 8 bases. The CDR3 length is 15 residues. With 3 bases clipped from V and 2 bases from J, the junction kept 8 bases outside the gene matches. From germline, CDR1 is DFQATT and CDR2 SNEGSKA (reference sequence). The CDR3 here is CSASRERGLQETQYF. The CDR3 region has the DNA TGCAGTGCTAGTAGGGAGCGGGGGCTTCAAGAGACCCAGTACTTC.